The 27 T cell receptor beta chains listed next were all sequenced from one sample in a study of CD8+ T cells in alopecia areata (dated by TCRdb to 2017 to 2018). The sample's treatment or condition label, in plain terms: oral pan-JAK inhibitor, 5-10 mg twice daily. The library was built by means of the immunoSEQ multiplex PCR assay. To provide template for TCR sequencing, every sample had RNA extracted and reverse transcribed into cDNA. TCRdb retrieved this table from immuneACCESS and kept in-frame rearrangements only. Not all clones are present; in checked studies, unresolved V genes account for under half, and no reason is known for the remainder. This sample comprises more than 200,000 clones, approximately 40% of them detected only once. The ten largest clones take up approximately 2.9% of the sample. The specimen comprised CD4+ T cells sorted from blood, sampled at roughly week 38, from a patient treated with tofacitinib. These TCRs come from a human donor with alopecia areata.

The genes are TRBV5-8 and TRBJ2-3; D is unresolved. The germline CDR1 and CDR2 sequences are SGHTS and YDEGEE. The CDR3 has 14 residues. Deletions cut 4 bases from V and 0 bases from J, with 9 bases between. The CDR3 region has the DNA TGTGCCAGCAGCCCCATGAGGAGCACAGATACGCAGTATTTT. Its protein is CASSPMRSTDTQYF.

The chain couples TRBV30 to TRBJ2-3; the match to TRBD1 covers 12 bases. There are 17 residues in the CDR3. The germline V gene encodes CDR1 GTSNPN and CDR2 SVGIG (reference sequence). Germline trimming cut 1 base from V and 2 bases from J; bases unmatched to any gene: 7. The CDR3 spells CAWSGSGTGGFTDTQYF. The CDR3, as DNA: TGTGCCTGGAGTGGATCAGGGACAGGGGGCTTCACAGATACGCAGTATTTT.

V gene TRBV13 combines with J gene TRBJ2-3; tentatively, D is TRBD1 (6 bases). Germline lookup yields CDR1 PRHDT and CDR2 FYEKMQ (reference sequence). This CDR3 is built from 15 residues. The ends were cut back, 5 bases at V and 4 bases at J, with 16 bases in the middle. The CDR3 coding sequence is TGTGCCAGCAGCCCTCGACAGGTCGGGTCAGATACGCAGTATTTT. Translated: CASSPRQVGSDTQYF.

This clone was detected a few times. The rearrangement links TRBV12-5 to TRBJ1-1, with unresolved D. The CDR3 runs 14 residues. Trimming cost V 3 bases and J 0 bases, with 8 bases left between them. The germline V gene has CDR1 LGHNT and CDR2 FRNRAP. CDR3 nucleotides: TGTGCTAGTGGTTTAACGTCACTGAACACTGAAGCTTTCTTT. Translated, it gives CASGLTSLNTEAFF.

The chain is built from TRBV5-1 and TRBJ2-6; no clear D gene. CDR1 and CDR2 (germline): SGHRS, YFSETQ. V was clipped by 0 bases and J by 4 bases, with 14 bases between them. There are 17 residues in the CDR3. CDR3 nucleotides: TGCGCCAGCAGCTTGGGACCGCTCGATGCCGGGGCCAACGTCCTGACTTTC. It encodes CASSLGPLDAGANVLTF.

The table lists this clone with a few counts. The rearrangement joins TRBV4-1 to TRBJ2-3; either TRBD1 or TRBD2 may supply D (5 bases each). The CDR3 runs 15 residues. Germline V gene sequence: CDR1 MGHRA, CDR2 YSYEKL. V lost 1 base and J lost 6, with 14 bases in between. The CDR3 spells CASSQGTAWGDTQYF. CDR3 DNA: TGCGCCAGCAGCCAAGGGACCGCCTGGGGGGATACGCAGTATTTT.

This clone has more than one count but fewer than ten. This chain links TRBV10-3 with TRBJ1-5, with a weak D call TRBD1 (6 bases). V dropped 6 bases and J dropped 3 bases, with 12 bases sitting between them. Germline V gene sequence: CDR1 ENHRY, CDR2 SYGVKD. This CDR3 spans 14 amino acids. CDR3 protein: CAISPNRDNQPQHF. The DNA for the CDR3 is TGTGCCATCAGCCCCAACAGGGACAATCAGCCCCAGCATTTT.

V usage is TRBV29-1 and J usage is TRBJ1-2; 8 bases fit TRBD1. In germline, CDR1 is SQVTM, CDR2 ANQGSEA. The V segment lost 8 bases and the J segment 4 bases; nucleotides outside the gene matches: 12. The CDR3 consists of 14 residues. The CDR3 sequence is CSTRAGGQGYGYTF. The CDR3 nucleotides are TGCAGCACCCGCGCAGGGGGCCAGGGCTATGGCTACACCTTC.

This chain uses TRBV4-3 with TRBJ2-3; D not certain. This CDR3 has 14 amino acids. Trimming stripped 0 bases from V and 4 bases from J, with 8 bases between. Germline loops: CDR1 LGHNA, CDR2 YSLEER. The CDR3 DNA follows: TGCGCCAGCAGCCAAGATCTAAGGGCAGATACGCAGTATTTT. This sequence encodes CASSQDLRADTQYF.

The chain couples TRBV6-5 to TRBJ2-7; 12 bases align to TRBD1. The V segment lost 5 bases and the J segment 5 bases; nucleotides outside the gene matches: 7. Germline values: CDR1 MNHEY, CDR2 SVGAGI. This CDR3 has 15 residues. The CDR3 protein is CASSLFGTGGDEQYF. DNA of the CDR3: TGTGCCAGCAGTCTTTTTGGGACAGGGGGCGACGAGCAGTACTTC.

The CDR3 reads CSAFGQGGMNTEAFF. In DNA, the CDR3 is TGCAGCGCCTTCGGACAGGGCGGAATGAACACTGAAGCTTTCTTT. This chain joins TRBV29-1 and TRBJ1-1; 8 positions agree with TRBD1. V lost 7 bases and J lost 0; bases outside the gene matches: 10. This CDR3 is built from 15 residues. Germline V lookup: CDR1 SQVTM, CDR2 ANQGSEA.

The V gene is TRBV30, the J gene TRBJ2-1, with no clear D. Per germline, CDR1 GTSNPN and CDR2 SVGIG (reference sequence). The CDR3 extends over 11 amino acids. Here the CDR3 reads CGAMPYNEQFF. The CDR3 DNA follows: TGTGGGGCCATGCCTTACAATGAGCAGTTCTTC.

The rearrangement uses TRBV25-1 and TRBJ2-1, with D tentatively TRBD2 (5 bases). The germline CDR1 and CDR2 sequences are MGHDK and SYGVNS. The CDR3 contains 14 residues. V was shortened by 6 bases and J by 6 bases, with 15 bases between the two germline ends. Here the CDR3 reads CASREETGANEQFF. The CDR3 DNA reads TGTGCCAGCAGGGAGGAGACGGGCGCCAATGAGCAGTTCTTC.

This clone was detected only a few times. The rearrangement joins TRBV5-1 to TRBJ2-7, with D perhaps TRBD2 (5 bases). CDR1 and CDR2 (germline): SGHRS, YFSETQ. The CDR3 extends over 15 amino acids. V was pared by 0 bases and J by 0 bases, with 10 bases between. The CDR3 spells CASSLEGSASYEQYF. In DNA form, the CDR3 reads TGCGCCAGCAGCTTGGAAGGTAGCGCCTCCTACGAGCAGTACTTC.

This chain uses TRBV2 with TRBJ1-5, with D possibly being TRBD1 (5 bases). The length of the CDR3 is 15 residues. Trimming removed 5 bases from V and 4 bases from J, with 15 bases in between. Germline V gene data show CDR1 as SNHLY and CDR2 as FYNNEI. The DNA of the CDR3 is TGTGCCAGCAGTTCGGGGCAGGTTGGGAATCAGCCCCAGCATTTT. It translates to CASSSGQVGNQPQHF.

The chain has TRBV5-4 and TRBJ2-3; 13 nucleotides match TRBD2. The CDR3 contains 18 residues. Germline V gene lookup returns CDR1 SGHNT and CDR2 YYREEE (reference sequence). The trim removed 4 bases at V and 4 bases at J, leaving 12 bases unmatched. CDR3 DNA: TGTGCCAGCAGCAAAGGCACTAGCGGGAGGGCCAGGGCAGATACGCAGTATTTT. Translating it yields CASSKGTSGRARADTQYF.

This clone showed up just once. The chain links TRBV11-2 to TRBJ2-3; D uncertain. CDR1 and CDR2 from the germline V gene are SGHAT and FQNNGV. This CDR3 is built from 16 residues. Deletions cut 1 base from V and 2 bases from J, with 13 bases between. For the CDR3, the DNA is TGTGCCAGCAGCTTAGGGGCCGTCCCCTCCACAGATACGCAGTATTTT. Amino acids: CASSLGAVPSTDTQYF.

CDR3 sequence reads: CASSLTRNTEAFF. Here the CDR3 DNA reads TGTGCCAGCAGCTTGACGAGGAACACTGAAGCTTTCTTT. V and J are TRBV7-9 and TRBJ1-1; no definite D call. V lost 3 bases and J 1 base, leaving 6 bases between the germline ends. The CDR3 has 13 amino acids. CDR1 and CDR2 from the germline V gene are SEHNR and FQNEAQ (reference sequence). The variable domain in full, completed from reference TRBV7-9 and TRBJ1-1, reads DTGVSQNPRHKITKRGQNVTFRCDPISEHNRLYWYRQTLGQGPEFLTYFQNEAQLEKSRLLSDRFSAERPKGSFSTLEIQRTEQGDSAMYLCASSLTRNTEAFFGQGTRLTVV.

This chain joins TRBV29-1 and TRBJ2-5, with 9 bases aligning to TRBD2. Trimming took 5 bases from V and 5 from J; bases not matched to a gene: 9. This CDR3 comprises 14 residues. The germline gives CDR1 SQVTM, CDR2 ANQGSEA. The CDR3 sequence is CSVPGLAGRETQYF. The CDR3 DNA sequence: TGCAGCGTTCCGGGGCTAGCGGGAAGGGAGACCCAGTACTTC.

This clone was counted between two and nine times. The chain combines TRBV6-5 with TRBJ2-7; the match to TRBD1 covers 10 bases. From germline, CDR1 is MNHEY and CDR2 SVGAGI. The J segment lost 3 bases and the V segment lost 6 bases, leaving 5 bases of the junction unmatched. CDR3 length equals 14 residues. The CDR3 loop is CASRLGQGIYEQYF. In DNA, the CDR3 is TGTGCCAGCAGACTGGGACAGGGGATCTACGAGCAGTACTTC.

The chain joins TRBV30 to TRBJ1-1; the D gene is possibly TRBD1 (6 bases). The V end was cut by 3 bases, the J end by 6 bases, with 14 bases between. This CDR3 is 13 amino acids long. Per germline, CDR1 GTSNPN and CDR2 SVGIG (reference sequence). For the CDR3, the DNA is TGTGCCTGGAGAAACAGGGCGGTCGCTGAAGCTTTCTTT. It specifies CAWRNRAVAEAFF.

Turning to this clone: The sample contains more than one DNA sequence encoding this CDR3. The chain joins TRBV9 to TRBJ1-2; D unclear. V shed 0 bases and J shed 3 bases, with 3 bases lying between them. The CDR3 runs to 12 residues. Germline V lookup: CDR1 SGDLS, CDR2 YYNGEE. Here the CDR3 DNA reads TGTGCCAGCAGCGTAGGGTACTATGGCTACACCTTC. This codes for CASSVGYYGYTF.

CDR3 protein: CASSYAGLETQYF. DNA of the CDR3: TGTGCCAGCAGTTACGCAGGGCTGGAGACCCAGTACTTC. The rearrangement joins TRBV6-6 to TRBJ2-5; perhaps TRBD1 as D (5 bases). Germline-derived CDR1 and CDR2 are MNHNY and SVGAGI (reference sequence). The V end lost 2 bases, the J end lost 5 bases, and 9 bases lay between the germline ends. This CDR3 is built from 13 residues.

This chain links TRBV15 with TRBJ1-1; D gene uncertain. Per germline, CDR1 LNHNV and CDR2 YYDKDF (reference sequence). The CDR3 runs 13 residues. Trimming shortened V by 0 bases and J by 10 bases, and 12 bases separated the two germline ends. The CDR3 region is CATSRDRGYGAFF. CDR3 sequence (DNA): TGTGCCACCAGCAGAGATCGCGGTTACGGAGCTTTCTTT.

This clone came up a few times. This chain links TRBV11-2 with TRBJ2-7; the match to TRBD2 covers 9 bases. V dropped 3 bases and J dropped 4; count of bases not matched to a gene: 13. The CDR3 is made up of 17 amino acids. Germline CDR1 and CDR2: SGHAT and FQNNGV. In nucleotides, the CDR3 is TGTGCCAGCAGCTTCGAAGCGGGAGGAGTGAGAGTGTACGAGCAGTACTTC. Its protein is CASSFEAGGVRVYEQYF.

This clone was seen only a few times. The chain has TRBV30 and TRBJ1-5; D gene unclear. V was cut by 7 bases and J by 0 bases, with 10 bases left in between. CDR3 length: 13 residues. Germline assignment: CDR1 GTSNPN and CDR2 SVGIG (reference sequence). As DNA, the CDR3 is TGTGCCTTATGTCAGGTTAGCAATCAGCCCCAGCATTTT. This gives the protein CALCQVSNQPQHF. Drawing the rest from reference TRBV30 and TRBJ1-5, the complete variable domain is SQTIHQWPATLVQPVGSPLSLECTVEGTSNPNLYWYRQAAGRGLQLLFYSVGIGQISSEVPQNLSASRPQDRQFILSSKKLLLSDSGFYLCALCQVSNQPQHFGDGTRLSIL.

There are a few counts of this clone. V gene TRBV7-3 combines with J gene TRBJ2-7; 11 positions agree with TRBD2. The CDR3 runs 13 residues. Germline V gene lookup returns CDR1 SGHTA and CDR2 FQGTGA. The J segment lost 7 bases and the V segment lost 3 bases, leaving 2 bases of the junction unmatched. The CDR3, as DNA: TGTGCCAGCAGCTTCGGACTAGCGGGTGAGCAGTACTTC. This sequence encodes CASSFGLAGEQYF.